Each of the 18 T cell receptor beta chains below was sequenced from the same sample in a study of cytomegalovirus exposure and HLA in healthy donors. PCR used 60 Vbeta primers and 13 Jbeta primers. Repertoires were generated with immunoSEQ multiplex PCR, while TCRdb's copy carries only in-frame clones and drops some. The repertoire holds under 150,000 clones, roughly 80% seen once, with about 1.2% in the top ten. Sequenced sample: PBMCs. Receptors were obtained from a boy younger than 18 in good health and CMV-seronegative.

This chain connects TRBV29-1 to TRBJ2-3, with a possible D match to TRBD2 (6 bases). Trimming took 6 bases from V and 5 from J, leaving 18 bases between them. From germline, CDR1 is SQVTM and CDR2 ANQGSEA. The CDR3 covers 14 residues. This CDR3 is CSVGLAPLGDTQYF. The CDR3 DNA reads as TGCAGCGTAGGCCTAGCGCCCCTGGGAGATACGCAGTATTTT.

The chain uses TRBV2 and TRBJ2-7; D ambiguous. Germline values: CDR1 SNHLY, CDR2 FYNNEI. This CDR3 comprises 16 residues. V dropped 3 bases and J dropped 0 bases, with 15 bases sitting between them. CDR3 amino acids: CASSDRPTALSYEQYF. In DNA, the CDR3 is TGTGCCAGCAGTGACAGGCCAACCGCCCTCTCCTACGAGCAGTACTTC. Complete variable domain (other parts from reference TRBV2 and TRBJ2-7): EPEVTQTPSHQVTQMGQEVILRCVPISNHLYFYWYRQILGQKVEFLVSFYNNEISEKSEIFDDQFSVERPDGSNFTLKIRSTKLEDSAMYFCASSDRPTALSYEQYFGPGTRLTVT.

This chain connects TRBV13 to TRBJ1-1, with TRBD1 identical over 8 bases. Germline CDR1 PRHDT, CDR2 FYEKMQ (reference sequence). CDR3 size: 15 residues. The J segment lost 3 bases and the V segment lost 4 bases, leaving 7 bases of the junction unmatched. The CDR3 loop reads CASSWPGQGDTEAFF. As DNA, the CDR3 is TGTGCCAGCAGCTGGCCCGGACAGGGTGACACTGAAGCTTTCTTT.

The V call is TRBV28, the J call TRBJ2-3, with TRBD2 identical over 7 bases. This CDR3 region has 15 residues. Germline-derived CDR1 and CDR2 are MDHEN and SYDVKM. The J segment lost 6 bases and the V segment lost 2 bases, leaving 8 bases of the junction unmatched. The CDR3 nucleotides read TGTGCCAGCAGTTTAGGGGGAGGGCTGATCGATACGCAGTATTTT. This sequence encodes CASSLGGGLIDTQYF.

This sequence joins TRBV14 and TRBJ2-2; no clear D gene. Trimming took off 4 bases at V and 3 bases at J, with 6 bases between the two ends. CDR3 size: 13 residues. The V gene's germline CDR1 is SGHDN and CDR2 FVKESK. In DNA, the CDR3 is TGTGCCAGCAGCCCAACTTACACCGGGGAGCTGTTTTTT. It specifies CASSPTYTGELFF.

This chain joins TRBV6-5 and TRBJ2-3; TRBD1 agrees at 9 bases. Germline CDR1 is MNHEY and CDR2 is SVGAGI. V was clipped by 6 bases and J by 3 bases; unmatched bases: 4. The CDR3 spans 14 residues. DNA for the CDR3: TGTGCCAGCAGAATAGGGACAGGGACAGATACGCAGTATTTT. Protein product: CASRIGTGTDTQYF.

The chain is built from TRBV30 and TRBJ2-3; D not certain. Germline V gene data show CDR1 as GTSNPN and CDR2 as SVGIG (reference sequence). V lost 0 bases to trimming and J lost 2 bases, with 3 bases between them. This CDR3 has 12 residues. The DNA of the CDR3 is TGTGCCTGGAGTGTCCTCACAGATACGCAGTATTTT. Its translation is CAWSVLTDTQYF. The whole variable domain, remainder taken from reference TRBV30 and TRBJ2-3, is SQTIHQWPATLVQPVGSPLSLECTVEGTSNPNLYWYRQAAGRGLQLLFYSVGIGQISSEVPQNLSASRPQDRQFILSSKKLLLSDSGFYLCAWSVLTDTQYFGPGTRLTVL.

The gene calls are TRBV30 and TRBJ1-2, with unresolved D. Per the germline V gene, CDR1 is GTSNPN and CDR2 is SVGIG (reference sequence). This CDR3 has 14 amino acids. Trimming removed 6 bases from V and 0 bases from J, with 14 bases in between. CDR3 sequence reads: CACRNWRSNYGYTF. The CDR3 region has the DNA TGTGCCTGCCGTAATTGGAGGTCTAACTATGGCTACACCTTC.

This clone was recorded a few times. This CDR3 is CASSQDRGNTEAFF. CDR3 bases: TGCGCCAGCAGCCAAGATCGGGGGAACACTGAAGCTTTCTTT. The chain employs TRBV4-1 and TRBJ1-1, with D hard to call. This CDR3 contains 14 residues. Trimming stripped 0 bases from V and 1 base from J, with 6 bases between. Per the germline V gene, CDR1 is MGHRA and CDR2 is YSYEKL.

The V and J genes are TRBV29-1 and TRBJ1-3; D unresolved. Looked up from germline, CDR1 is SQVTM and CDR2 is ANQGSEA. V was trimmed by 0 bases and J by 0 bases, leaving 6 bases between them. The CDR3 consists of 14 residues. In nucleotides, the CDR3 is TGCAGCGTTGAAGATGGGCGCTCTGGAAACACCATATATTTT. It encodes CSVEDGRSGNTIYF.

The V call is TRBV5-4, the J call TRBJ2-7; no clear D. With 3 bases removed from V and 5 bases from J, the gap between germline ends came to 15 bases. This CDR3 contains 14 residues. Germline CDR1 SGHNT, CDR2 YYREEE (reference sequence). The CDR3 is CASSSGGRFDEQYF. The CDR3 region has the DNA TGTGCCAGCAGCTCGGGTGGAAGGTTCGACGAGCAGTACTTC.

The rearrangement links TRBV29-1 to TRBJ2-1; tentative D call: TRBD1 (6 bases). The CDR3 length is 13 residues. Germline CDR1 is SQVTM and CDR2 is ANQGSEA. V was shortened by 6 bases and J by 9 bases, with 18 bases between the two germline ends. CDR3 residues: CSVHPQGVGEQFF. The CDR3 DNA is TGCAGCGTCCACCCACAGGGTGTCGGTGAGCAGTTCTTC.

This chain uses TRBV5-1 with TRBJ1-2; D not resolved. Germline-derived CDR1 and CDR2 are SGHRS and YFSETQ. The CDR3 length is 14 residues. V shed 0 bases and J shed 7 bases, with 13 bases lying between them. CDR3 in DNA: TGCGCCAGCAGCTTGGGTAGCGGGAGCCCTGGCTACACCTTC. Residues: CASSLGSGSPGYTF.

The chain links TRBV4-3 to TRBJ1-1; the D gene is possibly TRBD1 (5 bases). The germline gives CDR1 LGHNA, CDR2 YSLEER. CDR3 length equals 13 residues. V was shortened by 7 bases and J by 6 bases, with 15 bases between the two germline ends. CDR3 loop: CASTQAGKAEAFF. DNA for the CDR3: TGCGCCAGCACCCAGGCAGGGAAGGCTGAAGCTTTCTTT.

V and J are TRBV19 and TRBJ1-1; D perhaps matches TRBD1 (5 bases). V lost 7 bases and J lost 2, with 17 bases in between. The CDR3 extends over 15 amino acids. Germline-derived CDR1 and CDR2 are LNHDA and SQIVND (reference sequence). The CDR3 loop reads CASTTQERGNTEAFF. CDR3 coding DNA: TGTGCCAGTACCACACAAGAAAGGGGAAACACTGAAGCTTTCTTT.

The chain uses TRBV7-9 and TRBJ1-2; no firm D call. The germline CDR1 and CDR2 sequences are SEHNR and FQNEAQ (reference sequence). V was trimmed by 3 bases and J by 5 bases, leaving 7 bases between them. The CDR3 length is 12 residues. The CDR3 region is CASSFVGYGYTF. The CDR3 nucleotides read TGTGCCAGCAGCTTCGTCGGGTATGGCTACACCTTC.

The chain employs TRBV4-1 and TRBJ2-2, with D unclear. The CDR3 covers 16 residues. Germline CDR1 reads MGHRA; CDR2 reads YSYEKL. With 1 base removed from V and 1 base from J, the gap between germline ends came to 10 bases. CDR3 nucleotide sequence: TGCGCCAGCAGCCAAGGAGCCTTGCTGAACACCGGGGAGCTGTTTTTT. Translating it yields CASSQGALLNTGELFF.

The chain links TRBV2 to TRBJ1-2; D perhaps matches TRBD1 (6 bases). V was cut by 2 bases and J by 7 bases, with 11 bases left in between. This CDR3 is built from 13 residues. The germline gives CDR1 SNHLY, CDR2 FYNNEI. The CDR3 loop is CASSELQGSGYTF. In DNA, the CDR3 is TGTGCCAGCAGTGAACTCCAGGGGTCTGGCTACACCTTC. The variable domain in full, completed from reference TRBV2 and TRBJ1-2, reads EPEVTQTPSHQVTQMGQEVILRCVPISNHLYFYWYRQILGQKVEFLVSFYNNEISEKSEIFDDQFSVERPDGSNFTLKIRSTKLEDSAMYFCASSELQGSGYTFGSGTRLTVV.